This TCR beta chain was recorded in a study of blood T cells in healthy people across ages. Study observations and caveats: A greater number of naive CD4+ cells and higher diversity distinguished long-lived donors from aged donors.

For the second PCR, which ran for roughly 7 to 11 cycles, a sample-barcoded 5' primer and a J-beta primer mix were used. A single record per CDR3 protein comes from TCRdb applying MiXCR to the 5' RACE reads. This sample yields some 760,000 distinct CDR3 sequences, of which 25% are seen a single time; under 9.5% belongs to the top ten. This clonotype turned up a few times. The antigen remains unidentified. Germline assignment: CDR1 DFQATT and CDR2 SNEGSKA (reference sequence). This CDR3 is built from 14 residues. V was pared by 5 bases and J by 3 bases, with 17 bases between. The data also belong to a second study, concerning T cells of mothers and their children.

The source is a boy aged 5-17 years in good health. V gene TRBV20-1 combines with J gene TRBJ2-7; D is undetermined. Input material: blood. CDR3 in DNA: TGCAGTGCTCCCTTAAGGCCGGGTGACTACGAGCAGTACTTC. Translating it yields CSAPLRPGDYEQYF.